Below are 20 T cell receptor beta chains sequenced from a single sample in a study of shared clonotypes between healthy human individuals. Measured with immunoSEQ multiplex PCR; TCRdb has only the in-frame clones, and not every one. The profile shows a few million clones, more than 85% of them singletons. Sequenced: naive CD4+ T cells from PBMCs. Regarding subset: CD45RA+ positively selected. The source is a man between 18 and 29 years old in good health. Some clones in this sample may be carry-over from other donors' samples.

CDR3 in DNA: TGCGCCAGCAGCCAAGAGGGGGTGACCGGACTAGCGGGGCTAGTCAATGAGCAGTTCTTC. Its protein is CASSQEGVTGLAGLVNEQFF. The genes are TRBV4-3 and TRBJ2-1; 12 bases match TRBD2. The V and J ends lost 0 bases and 6 bases, in that order; junction bases with no gene match: 15. The CDR3 runs 20 residues. Germline CDR1 LGHNA, CDR2 YSLEER.

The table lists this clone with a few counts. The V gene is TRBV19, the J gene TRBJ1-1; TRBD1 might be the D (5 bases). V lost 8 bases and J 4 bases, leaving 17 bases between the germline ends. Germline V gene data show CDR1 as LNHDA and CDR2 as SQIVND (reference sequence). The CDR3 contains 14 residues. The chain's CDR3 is CASGRGLTSTEAFF. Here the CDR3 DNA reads TGTGCCAGTGGGCGGGGGTTGACGAGCACTGAAGCTTTCTTT. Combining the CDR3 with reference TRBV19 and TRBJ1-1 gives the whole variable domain DGGITQSPKYLFRKEGQNVTLSCEQNLNHDAMYWYRQDPGQGLRLIYYSQIVNDFQKGDIAEGYSVSREKKESFPLTVTSAQKNPTAFYLCASGRGLTSTEAFFGQGTRLTVV.

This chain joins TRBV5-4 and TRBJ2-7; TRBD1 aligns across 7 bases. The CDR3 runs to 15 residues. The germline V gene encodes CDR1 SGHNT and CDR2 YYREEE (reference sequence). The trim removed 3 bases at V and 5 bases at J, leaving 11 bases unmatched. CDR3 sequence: CASSSSAVTGDEQYF. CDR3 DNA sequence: TGTGCCAGCAGCTCTTCGGCCGTAACAGGGGACGAGCAGTACTTC.

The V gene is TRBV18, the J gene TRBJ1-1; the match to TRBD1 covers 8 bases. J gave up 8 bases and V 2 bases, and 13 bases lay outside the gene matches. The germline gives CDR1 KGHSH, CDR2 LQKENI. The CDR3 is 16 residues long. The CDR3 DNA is TGTGCCAGCTCACCATCGAGTCAGGGGGCCTGGGGAGAAGCTTTCTTT. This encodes CASSPSSQGAWGEAFF. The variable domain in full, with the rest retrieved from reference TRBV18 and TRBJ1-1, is NAGVMQNPRHLVRRRGQEARLRCSPMKGHSHVYWYRQLPEEGLKFMVYLQKENIIDESGMPKERFSAEFPKEGPSILRIQQVVRGDSAAYFCASSPSSQGAWGEAFFGQGTRLTVV.

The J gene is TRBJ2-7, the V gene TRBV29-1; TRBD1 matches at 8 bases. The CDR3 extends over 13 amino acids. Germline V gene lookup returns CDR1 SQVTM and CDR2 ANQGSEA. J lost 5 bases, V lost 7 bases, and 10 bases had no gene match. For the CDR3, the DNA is TGCAGCGGCTCCGGACAGGGAGGCGACGAGCAGTACTTC. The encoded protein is CSGSGQGGDEQYF.

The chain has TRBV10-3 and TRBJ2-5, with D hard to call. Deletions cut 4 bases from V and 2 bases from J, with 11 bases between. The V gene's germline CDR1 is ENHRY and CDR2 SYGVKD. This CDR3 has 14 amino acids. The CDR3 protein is CAISVGTAQETQYF. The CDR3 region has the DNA TGTGCCATCAGTGTAGGTACAGCGCAAGAGACCCAGTACTTC.

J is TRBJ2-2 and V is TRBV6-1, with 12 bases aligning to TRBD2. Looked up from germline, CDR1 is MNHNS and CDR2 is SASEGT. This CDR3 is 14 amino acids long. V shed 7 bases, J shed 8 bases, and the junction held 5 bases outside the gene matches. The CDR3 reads CASTLGLAGGELFF. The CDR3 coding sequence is TGTGCCAGCACCCTCGGACTAGCGGGAGGGGAGCTGTTTTTT.

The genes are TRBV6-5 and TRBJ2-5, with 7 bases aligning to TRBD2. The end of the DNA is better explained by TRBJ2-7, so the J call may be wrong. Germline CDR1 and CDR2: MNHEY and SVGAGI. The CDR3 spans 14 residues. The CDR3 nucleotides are TGTGCCAGCAGCGTAGCGGGTGTCTCCTACGAGCAGTACTTC. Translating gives CASSVAGVSYEQYF.

The CDR3 coding sequence is TGCGCCAGCAGCCAGAGCGGTCCGAACACCGGGGAGCTGTTTTTT. Amino acid sequence: CASSQSGPNTGELFF. The chain is built from TRBV5-1 and TRBJ2-2; D might be TRBD2 (5 bases). The germline V gene encodes CDR1 SGHRS and CDR2 YFSETQ. This CDR3 comprises 15 residues. Trimming stripped 4 bases from V and 0 bases from J, with 10 bases between.

This chain's CDR3 is CASSSRPAGTGGSGNTIYF. CDR3 in DNA: TGTGCCAGCAGCTCACGTCCTGCCGGGACAGGGGGCTCTGGAAACACCATATATTTT. This chain links TRBV7-3 with TRBJ1-3; 11 nucleotides agree with TRBD1. The junction had 11 bases not matched to a gene; V was cut back by 4 bases and J by 0 bases. The CDR3 length is 19 residues. Germline CDR1 and CDR2: SGHTA and FQGTGA. Supplemented by reference TRBV7-3 and TRBJ1-3, the full variable domain reads GAGVSQTPSNKVTEKGKYVELRCDPISGHTALYWYRQSLGQGPEFLIYFQGTGAADDSGLPNDRFFAVRPEGSVSTLKIQRTERGDSAVYLCASSSRPAGTGGSGNTIYFGEGSWLTVV.

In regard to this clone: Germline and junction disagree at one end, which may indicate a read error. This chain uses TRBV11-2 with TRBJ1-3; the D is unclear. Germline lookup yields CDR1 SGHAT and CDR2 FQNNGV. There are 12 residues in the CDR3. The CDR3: CAGSFPGNTIYF. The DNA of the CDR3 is TGTGCCGGCAGCTTCCCTGGAAACACCATATATTTT.

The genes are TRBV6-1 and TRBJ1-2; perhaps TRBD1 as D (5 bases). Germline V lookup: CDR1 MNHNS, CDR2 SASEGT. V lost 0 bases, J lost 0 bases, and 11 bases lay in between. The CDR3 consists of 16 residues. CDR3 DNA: TGTGCCAGCAGTGAAGCGGGGGACGGCGCTAACTATGGCTACACCTTC. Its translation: CASSEAGDGANYGYTF.

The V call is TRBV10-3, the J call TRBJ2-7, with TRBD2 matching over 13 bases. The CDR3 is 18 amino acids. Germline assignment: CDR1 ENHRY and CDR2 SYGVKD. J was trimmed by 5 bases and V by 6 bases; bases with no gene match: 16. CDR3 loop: CAISSGTSGTLGSNEQYF. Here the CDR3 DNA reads TGTGCCATCAGCTCCGGGACTAGCGGGACCCTGGGCTCGAACGAGCAGTACTTC.

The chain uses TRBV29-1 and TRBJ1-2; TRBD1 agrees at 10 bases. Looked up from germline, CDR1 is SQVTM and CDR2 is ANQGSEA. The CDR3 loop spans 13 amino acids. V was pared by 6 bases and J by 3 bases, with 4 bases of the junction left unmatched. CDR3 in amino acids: CSVRQGADYGYTF. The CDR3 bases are TGCAGCGTCCGACAGGGGGCGGACTATGGCTACACCTTC.

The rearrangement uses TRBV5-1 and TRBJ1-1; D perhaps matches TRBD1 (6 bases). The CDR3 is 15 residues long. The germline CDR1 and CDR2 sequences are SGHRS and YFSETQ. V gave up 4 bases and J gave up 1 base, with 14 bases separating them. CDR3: CASSPYPQGNTEAFF. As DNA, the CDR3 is TGCGCCAGCAGCCCGTATCCACAGGGGAACACTGAAGCTTTCTTT. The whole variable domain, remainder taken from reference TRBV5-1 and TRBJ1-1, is KAGVTQTPRYLIKTRGQQVTLSCSPISGHRSVSWYQQTPGQGLQFLFEYFSETQRNKGNFPGRFSGRQFSNSRSEMNVSTLELGDSALYLCASSPYPQGNTEAFFGQGTRLTVV.

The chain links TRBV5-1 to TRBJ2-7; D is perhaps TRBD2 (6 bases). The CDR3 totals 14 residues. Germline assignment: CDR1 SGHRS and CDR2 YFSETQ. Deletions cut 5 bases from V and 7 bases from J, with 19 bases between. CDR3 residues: CASSSGTSQGEQYF. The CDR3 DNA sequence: TGCGCCAGCAGTTCGGGGACTTCCCAGGGAGAGCAGTACTTC.

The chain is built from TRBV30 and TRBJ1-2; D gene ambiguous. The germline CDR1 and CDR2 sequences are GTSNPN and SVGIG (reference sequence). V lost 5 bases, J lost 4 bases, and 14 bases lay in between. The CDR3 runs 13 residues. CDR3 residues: CAWDPDPGYGYTF. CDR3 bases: TGTGCCTGGGACCCCGACCCGGGCTATGGCTACACCTTC.

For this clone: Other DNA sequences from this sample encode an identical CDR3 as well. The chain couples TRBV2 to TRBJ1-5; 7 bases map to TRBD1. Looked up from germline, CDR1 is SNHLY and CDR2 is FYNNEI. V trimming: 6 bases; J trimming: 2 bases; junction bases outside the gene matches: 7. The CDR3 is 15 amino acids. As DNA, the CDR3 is TGTGCCAGCAGCCTAGACAGGGTCGGCAATCAGCCCCAGCATTTT. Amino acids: CASSLDRVGNQPQHF.

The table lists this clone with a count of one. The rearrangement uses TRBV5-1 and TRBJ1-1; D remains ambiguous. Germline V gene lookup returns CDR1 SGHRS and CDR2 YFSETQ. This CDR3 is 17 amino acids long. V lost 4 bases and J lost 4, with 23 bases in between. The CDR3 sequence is CASSPLFPAQFGTEAFF. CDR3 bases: TGCGCCAGCAGCCCCCTCTTTCCAGCTCAATTCGGCACTGAAGCTTTCTTT. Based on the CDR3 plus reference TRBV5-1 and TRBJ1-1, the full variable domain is KAGVTQTPRYLIKTRGQQVTLSCSPISGHRSVSWYQQTPGQGLQFLFEYFSETQRNKGNFPGRFSGRQFSNSRSEMNVSTLELGDSALYLCASSPLFPAQFGTEAFFGQGTRLTVV.

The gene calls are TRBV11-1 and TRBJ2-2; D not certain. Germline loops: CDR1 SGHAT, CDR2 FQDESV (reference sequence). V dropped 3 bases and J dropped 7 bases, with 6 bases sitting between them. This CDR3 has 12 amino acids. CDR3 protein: CASSFWDGELFF. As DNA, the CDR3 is TGTGCCAGCAGCTTCTGGGACGGGGAGCTGTTTTTT.